A selection of T cell receptor beta chains follows, all from one sample in a study of cytomegalovirus exposure and HLA in healthy donors. Generated by immunoSEQ multiplex PCR, the TCRdb table keeps only in-frame clones and is missing some. The table has 200,000 or so clones, more than 75% seen once. Sequenced material: PBMCs. The receptors here all came from a woman aged 18-30 years in good health and CMV-seropositive. The CDR3 runs from the conserved cysteine through the conserved F or W. D genes are given only for firm matches. Expanded clones get a size class; other rows say once, few or many, or leave the size out.

J,length,V,size,D,CDR3,DNA
TRBJ2-7,15,TRBV9,.,TRBD2,CASSVQTSGVYEQYF,TGTGCCAGCAGCGTACAGACTAGCGGGGTCTACGAGCAGTACTTC
TRBJ2-7,12,TRBV6-1,.,.,CASSELNYEQYF,TGTGCCAGCAGTGAATTAAACTACGAGCAGTACTTC
TRBJ1-2,15,TRBV28,once,TRBD1,CASSLGQARPDGYTF,TGTGCCAGCAGTCTAGGACAGGCCAGACCAGATGGCTACACCTTC
TRBJ2-5,14,TRBV2,.,TRBD1,CATLPGQLQETQYF,TGTGCCACCCTTCCGGGACAGCTACAAGAGACCCAGTACTTC
TRBJ2-7,11,TRBV6-1,.,.,CASGQTYEQYF,TGTGCCAGTGGACAGACCTACGAGCAGTACTTC
TRBJ1-1,13,TRBV2,.,.,CASSRQMNTEAFF,TGTGCCAGCAGCCGACAGATGAACACTGAAGCTTTCTTT
TRBJ2-1,19,TRBV28,.,TRBD2,CASSLNSLAGGSSYNEQFF,TGTGCCAGCAGTTTAAACAGTCTAGCGGGAGGGAGCTCCTACAATGAGCAGTTCTTC
TRBJ2-2,15,TRBV5-1,.,.,CASSFEAVFTGELFF,TGCGCCAGCAGCTTCGAAGCGGTTTTCACCGGGGAGCTGTTTTTT
TRBJ2-1,14,TRBV27,.,TRBD2,CASKGREAYNEQFF,TGTGCCAGCAAAGGCCGGGAGGCCTACAATGAGCAGTTCTTC
TRBJ1-2,13,TRBV7-9,once,.,CASSFTLLDGYTF,TGTGCCAGCAGCTTTACTCTCTTGGATGGCTACACCTTC
TRBJ1-2,15,TRBV29-1,.,.,CSVEPLTGENYGYTF,TGCAGCGTTGAGCCCCTGACAGGAGAAAACTATGGCTACACCTTC
TRBJ2-2,16,TRBV19,.,TRBD1,CASSIVGTGLTGELFF,TGTGCCAGTAGTATAGTCGGGACAGGGCTCACCGGGGAGCTGTTTTTT
TRBJ1-5,14,TRBV30,few,TRBD1,CAWSTQGVGQPQHF,TGTGCCTGGAGTACACAGGGGGTTGGTCAGCCCCAGCATTTT
TRBJ2-3,18,TRBV28,.,TRBD2,CASDLGLAGASSTDTQYF,TGTGCCAGCGATTTGGGGCTAGCGGGAGCGTCTAGCACAGATACGCAGTATTTT
TRBJ2-3,16,TRBV7-6,.,TRBD2,CASSFVTSGRTDTQYF,TGTGCCAGCAGCTTCGTGACTAGCGGGAGGACAGATACGCAGTATTTT
TRBJ2-4,16,TRBV2,.,.,CASSEGRGLAKNIQYF,TGTGCCAGCAGTGAGGGCAGGGGTCTAGCCAAAAACATTCAGTACTTC